A selection of T cell receptor beta chains follows, all from one sample in a study of blood T cell repertoires in COVID-19. Generated by immunoSEQ multiplex PCR, the TCRdb table keeps only in-frame clones and is missing some. The sample shows 150,000 or so clones, roughly nine tenths of them seen only once. The sequenced material came from peripheral blood. Every receptor here comes from a human donor in a cohort sampled during active COVID-19. Both conserved end residues are trimmed from each CDR3.

V	CDR3
TRBV25-1	ASRERGPRGYLF
TRBV6-6	ASRSDRGYEQY
TRBV6-2/TRBV6-3	ASSYGSNSGGPRNIQY
TRBV9	ASSPRQVPYEQY
TRBV28	ASSLPQDGSSGNTIY
TRBV5-6	ASSFGRTGNYGYT
TRBV7-2	ASSLDQGSRVQY
TRBV9	ASSPTTGGSNYGYT
TRBV11-3	ASSSGTSGSPQY
TRBV5-1	ASSATVSGNTIY
TRBV30	AWSRQGVNTEAF
TRBV14	ASSQRQMGRETQY
TRBV6-5	ASSDSNGYT
TRBV5-1	ASRVSGSTDTQY
TRBV5-5	ASSLRGVSVSYEQY
TRBV7-9	ASSLGTSALH
TRBV2	ASRNRVLLSYEQY
TRBV24-1	ATKGNGVNTEAF
TRBV7-9	ASSLDGVAGQF
TRBV28	ASSSRNWGGQPQH
TRBV6-5	ASSYGTGSTEAF
TRBV2	ASTTAPWSGYT